These 2 T cell receptor beta chains originate from one sample sequenced in a study of blood T cell repertoires in COVID-19. The data were produced by immunoSEQ multiplex PCR, yet TCRdb's version contains in-frame clones alone and is incomplete. The table lists approximately 200,000 clones, under 85% of them singletons. The specimen sequenced was peripheral blood. These receptors all stem from an elderly woman with COVID-19, enrolled during active disease.

The CDR3 coding sequence is TGTGCCAGCAGTGAAGGGCTAGCGGGGGCTTCAGAGCAGTTCTTC. This encodes CASSEGLAGASEQFF. The chain links TRBV6-1 to TRBJ2-1; 10 positions agree with TRBD2. The CDR3 contains 15 residues. V was clipped by 1 base and J by 10 bases; unmatched bases: 7. Germline-derived CDR1 and CDR2 are MNHNS and SASEGT.

The chain couples TRBV3-1 (or the pseudogene TRBV3-2) to TRBJ1-4, with D tentatively TRBD1 (6 bases). CDR1 and CDR2 (germline): LGHDT, YNNKEL (reference sequence). The V gene lost 1 base and the J gene lost 2 bases, with 8 bases spanning the gap. The CDR3 loop spans 15 amino acids. CDR3 sequence: CASSQAGGTNEKLFF. The CDR3 DNA sequence: TGTGCCAGCAGCCAAGCTGGGGGCACTAATGAAAAACTGTTTTTT.